Each of the 17 T cell receptor beta chains below was sequenced from the same sample in a study of OX40 agonist ivuxolimab in advanced cancers. Libraries were prepared by immunoSEQ multiplex PCR; TCRdb keeps only in-frame clonotypes and omits some of them. The sample carries under 80,000 clones, approximately 81% recorded once. This sample comprised CD4+ or CD8+ T cells sorted from blood, obtained in a trial of the OX40 agonist ivuxolimab. These receptors all come from an adult with an advanced solid tumor such as melanoma, head and neck, liver or kidney cancer.

V usage is TRBV6-1 and J usage is TRBJ2-7, with D unresolved. Germline V gives CDR1 MNHNS, CDR2 SASEGT. This CDR3 is 10 amino acids long. V gave up 11 bases and J gave up 0 bases, with 5 bases separating them. This CDR3 reads CAANSYEQYF. The CDR3, as DNA: TGTGCCGCCAACTCCTACGAGCAGTACTTC.

Only a few counts were recorded for this clone. The rearrangement joins TRBV5-1 to TRBJ1-2; TRBD1 matches at 7 bases. Looked up from germline, CDR1 is SGHRS and CDR2 is YFSETQ. The CDR3 length is 17 residues. The junction had 10 bases not matched to a gene; V was cut back by 0 bases and J by 2 bases. CDR3 coding DNA: TGCGCCAGCAGCTTGGACACCTCGGGACAGTTCAACTATGGCTACACCTTC. Translation: CASSLDTSGQFNYGYTF.

The rearrangement uses TRBV7-6 and TRBJ2-7; D is possibly TRBD2 (6 bases). This CDR3 region has 16 residues. Germline CDR1 and CDR2: SGHVS and FNYEAQ. The germline V and J ends were trimmed by 2 bases and 0 bases, with 14 bases remaining between them. The CDR3 protein is CASSLTREVPSYEQYF. The DNA of the CDR3 is TGTGCCAGCAGCTTAACCAGGGAGGTTCCCTCCTACGAGCAGTACTTC.

The chain employs TRBV7-2 and TRBJ2-7; maybe TRBD2 (6 bases). Germline CDR1 and CDR2: SGHTA and FQGNSA. The CDR3 is 14 residues long. The V and J ends lost 5 bases and 6 bases respectively, with 17 bases between them. The CDR3 reads CASSALASAGEQYF. The CDR3 nucleotides are TGTGCCAGCAGCGCTCTGGCTAGCGCGGGCGAGCAGTACTTC.

The table lists this clone with a count of one. V usage is TRBV4-3 and J usage is TRBJ1-1, with unresolved D. The CDR3 is made up of 13 amino acids. V was shortened by 4 bases and J by 10 bases, with 16 bases between the two germline ends. Germline-derived CDR1 and CDR2 are LGHNA and YSLEER. The CDR3 reads CASSRQRFWGAFF. The CDR3 coding sequence is TGCGCCAGCAGCCGGCAGAGGTTTTGGGGAGCTTTCTTT.

V and J are TRBV29-1 and TRBJ1-2; D is unresolved. The CDR3 sequence is 11 residues long. V gave up 0 bases and J gave up 6 bases, with 5 bases separating them. Germline-derived CDR1 and CDR2 are SQVTM and ANQGSEA. In DNA, the CDR3 is TGCAGCGTTGAAGAGACACATGGCTACACCTTC. Its translation is CSVEETHGYTF.

This clone showed up just once. This rearrangement joins TRBV5-1 to TRBJ2-3; 11 bases are a match to TRBD2. Germline CDR1 and CDR2: SGHRS and YFSETQ. The CDR3 length is 16 residues. With 0 bases clipped from V and 6 bases from J, the junction kept 6 bases outside the gene matches. The CDR3: CASSLGASGGMDTQYF. As DNA, the CDR3 is TGCGCCAGCAGCTTGGGCGCTAGCGGGGGGATGGATACGCAGTATTTT. Full variable domain (missing parts from reference TRBV5-1 and TRBJ2-3): KAGVTQTPRYLIKTRGQQVTLSCSPISGHRSVSWYQQTPGQGLQFLFEYFSETQRNKGNFPGRFSGRQFSNSRSEMNVSTLELGDSALYLCASSLGASGGMDTQYFGPGTRLTVL.

V gene TRBV9 combines with J gene TRBJ1-3; a weak D match, TRBD1 (6 bases). V was cut by 2 bases and J by 4 bases, with 13 bases left in between. Germline lookup yields CDR1 SGDLS and CDR2 YYNGEE. The CDR3 has 15 residues. The CDR3 loop reads CASSVGTGRGNTIYF. CDR3 sequence (DNA): TGTGCCAGCAGCGTCGGCACAGGGAGAGGAAACACCATATATTTT.

The chain carries TRBV9 and TRBJ2-1; 11 bases match TRBD2. The CDR3 sequence is 15 residues long. The V segment lost 4 bases and the J segment 10 bases; nucleotides outside the gene matches: 10. Germline-derived CDR1 and CDR2 are SGDLS and YYNGEE. CDR3 DNA: TGTGCCAGCAGCTTCACTAGCGGGAGTAACGGAGAGCAGTTCTTC. This translates into CASSFTSGSNGEQFF.

This chain joins TRBV7-3 and TRBJ1-1; D remains unclear. Germline CDR1 reads SGHTA; CDR2 reads FQGTGA. The CDR3 extends over 13 amino acids. V lost 5 bases, J lost 3 bases, and 10 bases lay in between. CDR3: CASSPAGDTEAFF. For the CDR3, the DNA is TGTGCCAGCAGCCCGGCTGGGGACACTGAAGCTTTCTTT.

V is TRBV7-9 and J is TRBJ2-7, with TRBD1 matching over 8 bases. Germline-derived CDR1 and CDR2 are SEHNR and FQNEAQ (reference sequence). This CDR3 is 19 amino acids long. V dropped 4 bases and J dropped 3; count of bases not matched to a gene: 20. Written as DNA, the CDR3 is TGTGCCAGCAGCTCCGGACAGGGAAGAAGGAAATCAGGGGTCTACGAGCAGTACTTC. It codes for CASSSGQGRRKSGVYEQYF.

V is TRBV7-8 and J is TRBJ1-1, with D uncertain. The CDR3 is 13 residues long. Germline V gene data show CDR1 as SGHVS and CDR2 as FQNEAQ. V was trimmed by 2 bases and J by 1 base, leaving 5 bases between them. DNA for the CDR3: TGTGCCAGCAGCTTAAGTCAGAACACTGAAGCTTTCTTT. This encodes CASSLSQNTEAFF.

The CDR3 DNA reads TGCGCCAGCAGCTTGGGGGCGACAGGGCCAGGGGGTGAGCAGTTCTTC. Its translation: CASSLGATGPGGEQFF. The V call is TRBV5-1, the J call TRBJ2-1; 7 positions match TRBD1. After removal of 0 bases from V and 9 bases from J, the junction contained 12 bases not matched to a gene. This CDR3 is 16 amino acids long. Germline CDR1 reads SGHRS; CDR2 reads YFSETQ. Full variable domain (missing parts from reference TRBV5-1 and TRBJ2-1): KAGVTQTPRYLIKTRGQQVTLSCSPISGHRSVSWYQQTPGQGLQFLFEYFSETQRNKGNFPGRFSGRQFSNSRSEMNVSTLELGDSALYLCASSLGATGPGGEQFFGPGTRLTVL.

This chain links TRBV11-2 with TRBJ1-5; D is ambiguous. Per the germline V gene, CDR1 is SGHAT and CDR2 is FQNNGV. This CDR3 is built from 14 residues. Trimming took 5 bases from V and 4 from J, leaving 12 bases between them. The CDR3 DNA is TGTGCCAGCAGCCATAAACAAGAAAATCAGCCCCAGCATTTT. This encodes CASSHKQENQPQHF.

The V and J genes are TRBV4-3 and TRBJ1-6, with unresolved D. V was trimmed by 0 bases and J by 10 bases, leaving 7 bases between them. Germline V gives CDR1 LGHNA, CDR2 YSLEER. There are 13 residues in the CDR3. CDR3 loop: CASSQDWTSPLHF. The CDR3 DNA sequence: TGCGCCAGCAGCCAAGACTGGACCTCACCCCTCCACTTT.

The gene calls are TRBV18 and TRBJ1-5; 7 bases line up with TRBD1. With V trimmed by 3 bases and J by 5 bases, 7 bases remained unmatched. Looked up from germline, CDR1 is KGHSH and CDR2 is LQKENI. This CDR3 is 15 amino acids long. CDR3 loop: CASSPGQSGDQPQHF. The CDR3 DNA is TGTGCCAGCTCACCGGGACAGTCAGGGGATCAGCCCCAGCATTTT.

The chain combines TRBV10-2 with TRBJ1-1; D is perhaps TRBD1 (5 bases). This CDR3 comprises 15 residues. Trimming left V 6 bases short and J 2 bases short, with 16 bases between. Germline-derived CDR1 and CDR2 are WSHSY and SAAADI. CDR3 DNA: TGCGCCAGCAGGGACACCTACTCACTTAACACTGAAGCTTTCTTT. Translation: CASRDTYSLNTEAFF.